The 25 T cell receptor beta chains presented below share a single source sample, sequenced in a study of T cells of healthy individuals. MiXCR, run by TCRdb on the 5' RACE reads, gives a single entry per CDR3 protein. The sample includes about 57,000 distinct CDR3 sequences, about 16% of them seen just once. These receptors were collected from a human donor in good health.

This sequence joins TRBV6-5 and TRBJ1-5, with a tentative D call TRBD1 (5 bases). This CDR3 is 15 amino acids long. Germline V CDR1 and CDR2: MNHEY, SVGAGI. V lost 5 bases and J lost 1, with 12 bases in between. CDR3 nucleotides: TGTGCCAGCAGTCGGGACGTGCGAAGCAATCAGCCCCAGCATTTT. Protein sequence: CASSRDVRSNQPQHF.

A note on this clonotype: A read error may explain this, as a much larger clone is one base away. The chain carries TRBV7-6 and TRBJ2-2, with 8 nucleotides matching TRBD1. This CDR3 is built from 16 residues. Germline loops: CDR1 SGHVS, CDR2 FNYEAQ. The CDR3 region has the DNA TGTGCCAGCAGCTTAGTAGTACAGGGGGGAACCGTGGAGCTGTTTTTT. Its translation: CASSLVVQGGTVELFF.

The chain joins TRBV13 to TRBJ2-2; D is ambiguous. From germline, CDR1 is PRHDT and CDR2 FYEKMQ (reference sequence). The V end lost 4 bases, the J end lost 1 base, and 7 bases lay between the germline ends. The CDR3 spans 14 residues. In DNA, the CDR3 is TGTGCCAGCAGCTCTGGATTGAACACCGGGGAGCTGTTTTTT. It specifies CASSSGLNTGELFF.

In this sample, this clonotype turned up a few times. V is TRBV5-1 and J is TRBJ1-4, with D possibly being TRBD1 (6 bases). Germline V gene lookup returns CDR1 SGHRS and CDR2 YFSETQ. The V end was cut by 4 bases, the J end by 5 bases, with 15 bases between. The length of the CDR3 is 15 residues. CDR3 in DNA: TGCGCCAGCAGCCTCGGGACACCAGGGAATGAAAAACTGTTTTTT. Translating gives CASSLGTPGNEKLFF.

The chain joins TRBV5-6 to TRBJ1-5, with 8 bases aligning to TRBD1. In germline, CDR1 is SGHDT, CDR2 YYEEEE. The CDR3 runs 15 residues. J lost 6 bases, V lost 2 bases, and 7 bases had no gene match. CDR3 residues: CASSFSDRGGQPQHF. The CDR3 nucleotides read TGTGCCAGCAGCTTTAGCGACAGGGGCGGTCAGCCCCAGCATTTT.

In this sample, this clonotype turned up many times. The chain carries TRBV7-9 and TRBJ2-3; TRBD2 agrees at 8 bases. This CDR3 is built from 15 residues. Germline CDR1 and CDR2: SEHNR and FQNEAQ (reference sequence). The V and J ends lost 3 bases and 4 bases, in that order; junction bases with no gene match: 6. CDR3 amino acids: CASSFGGGDADTQYF. The CDR3, as DNA: TGTGCCAGCAGCTTCGGGGGGGGGGACGCAGATACGCAGTATTTT.

There are a few counts of this clonotype. J is TRBJ2-7 and V is TRBV4-1; possibly TRBD2 for D (6 bases). Trimming cost V 3 bases and J 4 bases, with 28 bases left between them. The CDR3 sequence is 19 residues long. Germline V lookup: CDR1 MGHRA, CDR2 YSYEKL. CDR3 nucleotides: TGCGCCAGCAGCCAGCCTAAGGACCGGGTTAGTGCGGGGCGGTACGAGCAGTACTTC. Its translation is CASSQPKDRVSAGRYEQYF.

This clonotype occurred a few times. V usage is TRBV7-3 and J usage is TRBJ1-6, with 10 bases matching TRBD1. V shed 1 base, J shed 10 bases, and the junction held 10 bases outside the gene matches. Germline V lookup: CDR1 SGHTA, CDR2 FQGTGA. The length of the CDR3 is 17 residues. This CDR3 reads CASSLKYLDRGTSPLHF. The CDR3 nucleotides are TGTGCCAGCAGCTTAAAGTATCTGGACAGGGGGACATCACCCCTCCACTTT.

This clonotype was counted a few times. The rearrangement joins TRBV5-1 to TRBJ2-5, with D unclear. Germline-derived CDR1 and CDR2 are SGHRS and YFSETQ. Trimming pared 4 bases from V and 2 bases from J, leaving 3 bases between. There are 11 residues in the CDR3. The CDR3 region has the DNA TGCGCCAGCAGCACACAAGAGACCCAGTACTTC. Translated: CASSTQETQYF. The variable domain in full, completed from reference TRBV5-1 and TRBJ2-5, reads KAGVTQTPRYLIKTRGQQVTLSCSPISGHRSVSWYQQTPGQGLQFLFEYFSETQRNKGNFPGRFSGRQFSNSRSEMNVSTLELGDSALYLCASSTQETQYFGPGTRLLVL.

This clonotype was detected many times. The chain has TRBV20-1 and TRBJ2-7, with 12 bases lining up with TRBD2. Germline V lookup: CDR1 DFQATT, CDR2 SNEGSKA (reference sequence). V gave up 5 bases and J gave up 6 bases; unmatched junction bases: 5. The CDR3 totals 13 residues. CDR3 sequence: CSAATSGRLEQYF. The CDR3 DNA is TGCAGTGCTGCTACTAGCGGGAGGCTCGAGCAGTACTTC.

Many counts were recorded for this clonotype. J is TRBJ1-6 and V is TRBV19; TRBD1 matches at 8 bases. Trimming took 5 bases from V and 10 from J; bases not matched to a gene: 10. The CDR3 is 15 residues long. The V gene's germline CDR1 is LNHDA and CDR2 SQIVND (reference sequence). The CDR3 nucleotides read TGTGCCAGTAGTCCAAGGACAGGGAAGGGATCACCCCTCCACTTT. Residues: CASSPRTGKGSPLHF.

There are many counts of this clonotype. The rearrangement uses TRBV12-3 or TRBV12-4 and TRBJ1-2, with 10 bases lining up with TRBD1. The trim removed 6 bases at V and 6 bases at J, leaving 7 bases unmatched. CDR3 length: 14 residues. CDR3 region: CASSRGQGINGYTF. The CDR3 DNA is TGTGCCAGCAGCAGGGGACAGGGGATAAATGGCTACACCTTC.

The V call is TRBV6-1, the J call TRBJ2-2; 9 bases are a match to TRBD1. There are 17 residues in the CDR3. V shed 1 base and J 4 bases; nucleotides not matched to a gene: 7. Germline loops: CDR1 MNHNS, CDR2 SASEGT. CDR3 region: CASSEEGGQGRTGELFF. For the CDR3, the DNA is TGTGCCAGCAGTGAAGAGGGGGGACAGGGACGCACCGGGGAGCTGTTTTTT.

This clonotype was seen a handful of times. In DNA, the CDR3 is TGTGCCAGCAGTCGCTCGGGACAAGGACAAGAGACCCAGTACTTC. It yields the protein CASSRSGQGQETQYF. V is TRBV28 and J is TRBJ2-5; D is possibly TRBD1 (6 bases). Trimming pared 5 bases from V and 2 bases from J, leaving 15 bases between. Per the germline V gene, CDR1 is MDHEN and CDR2 is SYDVKM. This CDR3 region has 15 residues.

This clonotype was observed at least ten times. The genes are TRBV28 and TRBJ2-1; perhaps TRBD2 as D (6 bases). Germline V lookup: CDR1 MDHEN, CDR2 SYDVKM. V was clipped by 4 bases and J by 9 bases, with 13 bases between them. CDR3 length: 13 residues. This CDR3 is CASSYAGSGEQFF. CDR3 nucleotide sequence: TGTGCCAGCAGTTATGCGGGATCGGGTGAGCAGTTCTTC.

This clonotype was counted ten times or more. The genes are TRBV3-1 and TRBJ2-7; 7 bases are a match to TRBD2. The V gene's germline CDR1 is LGHDT and CDR2 YNNKEL (reference sequence). V dropped 1 base and J dropped 6; count of bases not matched to a gene: 6. The CDR3 has 14 residues. This CDR3 reads CASSQAGGGGEQYF. Written as DNA, the CDR3 is TGTGCCAGCAGCCAAGCGGGAGGCGGTGGCGAGCAGTACTTC.

The V and J genes are TRBV4-1 and TRBJ2-5, with D perhaps TRBD2 (6 bases). Germline V gives CDR1 MGHRA, CDR2 YSYEKL. The CDR3 spans 18 residues. Trimming stripped 0 bases from V and 2 bases from J, with 19 bases between. For the CDR3, the DNA is TGCGCCAGCAGCCAAGATCGGTACGGGGACTTAAAACAAGAGACCCAGTACTTC. It is translated as CASSQDRYGDLKQETQYF.

This clonotype appeared many times. J is TRBJ2-1 and V is TRBV6-5; D uncertain. The CDR3 extends over 13 amino acids. V was clipped by 2 bases and J by 5 bases, with 7 bases between them. CDR1 is MNHEY, CDR2 SVGAGI, per germline. The CDR3 region is CASSYPTNNEQFF. The CDR3 DNA reads as TGTGCCAGCAGTTACCCCACAAACAATGAGCAGTTCTTC.

This clonotype came up many times. The chain carries TRBV29-1 and TRBJ1-6; D remains ambiguous. The CDR3 is 13 residues long. Germline values: CDR1 SQVTM, CDR2 ANQGSEA. V lost 2 bases and J 8 bases, leaving 10 bases between the germline ends. The CDR3 sequence is CSVEKGLDSPLHF. Written as DNA, the CDR3 is TGCAGCGTTGAAAAGGGTTTGGATTCACCCCTCCACTTT.

There are many counts of this clonotype. This chain links TRBV7-6 with TRBJ2-3; TRBD2 agrees at 11 bases. The CDR3 has 17 amino acids. The germline V gene has CDR1 SGHVS and CDR2 FNYEAQ. The V segment lost 5 bases and the J segment 3 bases; nucleotides outside the gene matches: 10. CDR3 region: CASSLVGASGGTDTQYF. The CDR3 nucleotides are TGTGCCAGCAGCCTAGTAGGTGCTAGCGGGGGGACAGATACGCAGTATTTT.

This clonotype was seen ten or more times. The genes are TRBV7-3 and TRBJ2-6; D gene ambiguous. Germline assignment: CDR1 SGHTA and CDR2 FQGTGA. This CDR3 comprises 14 residues. Trimming took 6 bases from V and 0 from J, leaving 6 bases between them. The CDR3 reads CASRLNSGANVLTF. The CDR3 DNA is TGTGCCAGCAGGCTAAACTCTGGGGCCAACGTCCTGACTTTC. Full variable domain (missing parts from reference TRBV7-3 and TRBJ2-6): GAGVSQTPSNKVTEKGKYVELRCDPISGHTALYWYRQSLGQGPEFLIYFQGTGAADDSGLPNDRFFAVRPEGSVSTLKIQRTERGDSAVYLCASRLNSGANVLTFGAGSRLTVL.

This chain joins TRBV24-1 and TRBJ2-3, with D unclear. In germline, CDR1 is KGHDR, CDR2 SFDVKD. CDR3 length equals 15 residues. V was clipped by 4 bases and J by 3 bases, with 13 bases between them. CDR3 protein: CATSDGRVATDTQYF. DNA of the CDR3: TGTGCCACCAGTGACGGACGGGTGGCTACAGATACGCAGTATTTT.

This chain connects TRBV7-2 to TRBJ2-1; 14 bases align to TRBD2. Trimming at V came to 5 bases and at J to 1 base, leaving 10 bases not matched to a gene. This CDR3 spans 19 amino acids. Germline V gene lookup returns CDR1 SGHTA and CDR2 FQGNSA. The CDR3 region is CASSDQVGLAGGSYNEQFF. CDR3 nucleotide sequence: TGTGCCAGCAGCGACCAGGTTGGACTAGCGGGGGGTTCCTACAATGAGCAGTTCTTC.

This clonotype was recorded a few times. The gene calls are TRBV2 and TRBJ2-2, with D perhaps matching TRBD2 (6 bases). From germline, CDR1 is SNHLY and CDR2 FYNNEI. V was cut by 2 bases and J by 8 bases, with 12 bases left in between. The CDR3 has 14 residues. CDR3 loop: CASSETPRGGELFF. The CDR3 DNA is TGTGCCAGCAGTGAAACCCCGCGGGGAGGGGAGCTGTTTTTT.

There are many counts of this clonotype. This chain joins TRBV28 and TRBJ2-2; the D gene is possibly TRBD2 (5 bases). Looked up from germline, CDR1 is MDHEN and CDR2 is SYDVKM. Trimming cost V 4 bases and J 4 bases, with 7 bases left between them. The CDR3 runs to 13 residues. This CDR3 is CASSSRGTGELFF. In DNA form, the CDR3 reads TGTGCCAGCAGTTCCCGGGGCACCGGGGAGCTGTTTTTT.